This TCR beta chain is drawn from a study of cytomegalovirus exposure and HLA in healthy donors. Findings and caveats of the study: Some public TCRs appeared in many individuals, while most sequences were rare. Later analysis showed TCR association rates varying by HLA locus, highest for DRB1 and lowest for HLA-C. Accurate predictions that matched the HLA-A and HLA-B alleles of most subjects were reportedly made from TCR beta sequences.

The donors were healthy bone marrow donors. Germline loops: CDR1 LNHDA, CDR2 SQIVND (reference sequence). V trimming: 6 bases; J trimming: 4 bases; junction bases outside the gene matches: 8. CDR3 size: 14 residues. Only a few counts were recorded for this clone. Its antigen is currently unknown. A multiplex PCR was run with 60 Vbeta primers and 13 Jbeta primers. Profiling relied on immunoSEQ multiplex PCR, and the TCRdb table lists in-frame clones only, not all of them. The sample contains 150,000 to 200,000 clones, roughly 85% of which appear only once. The receptor was isolated from a woman in her 50s in good health and CMV-seropositive. The chain recombines TRBV19 with TRBJ1-1; TRBD1 aligns across 7 bases. Sequenced: PBMCs. Here the CDR3 reads CASSRQGGSTEAFF. In DNA, the CDR3 is TGTGCCAGTAGCAGACAGGGTGGGAGCACTGAAGCTTTCTTT.